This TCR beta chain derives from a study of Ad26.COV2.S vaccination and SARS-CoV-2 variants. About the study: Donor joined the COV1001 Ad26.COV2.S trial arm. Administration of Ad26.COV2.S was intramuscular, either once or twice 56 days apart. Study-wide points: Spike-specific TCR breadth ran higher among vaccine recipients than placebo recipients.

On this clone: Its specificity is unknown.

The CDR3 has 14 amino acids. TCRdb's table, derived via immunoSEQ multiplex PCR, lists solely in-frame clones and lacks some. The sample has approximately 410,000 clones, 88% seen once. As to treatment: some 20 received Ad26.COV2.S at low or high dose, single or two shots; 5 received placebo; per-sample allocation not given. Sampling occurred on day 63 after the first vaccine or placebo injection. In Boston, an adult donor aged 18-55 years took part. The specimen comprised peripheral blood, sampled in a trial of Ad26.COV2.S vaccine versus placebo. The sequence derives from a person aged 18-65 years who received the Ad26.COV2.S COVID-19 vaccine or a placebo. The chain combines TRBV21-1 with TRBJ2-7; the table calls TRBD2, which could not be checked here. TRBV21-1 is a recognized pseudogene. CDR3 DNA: TGTGCCAGAAGGCTCCCGACGGGATCCTACGAGCAGTACTTC. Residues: CARRLPTGSYEQYF.